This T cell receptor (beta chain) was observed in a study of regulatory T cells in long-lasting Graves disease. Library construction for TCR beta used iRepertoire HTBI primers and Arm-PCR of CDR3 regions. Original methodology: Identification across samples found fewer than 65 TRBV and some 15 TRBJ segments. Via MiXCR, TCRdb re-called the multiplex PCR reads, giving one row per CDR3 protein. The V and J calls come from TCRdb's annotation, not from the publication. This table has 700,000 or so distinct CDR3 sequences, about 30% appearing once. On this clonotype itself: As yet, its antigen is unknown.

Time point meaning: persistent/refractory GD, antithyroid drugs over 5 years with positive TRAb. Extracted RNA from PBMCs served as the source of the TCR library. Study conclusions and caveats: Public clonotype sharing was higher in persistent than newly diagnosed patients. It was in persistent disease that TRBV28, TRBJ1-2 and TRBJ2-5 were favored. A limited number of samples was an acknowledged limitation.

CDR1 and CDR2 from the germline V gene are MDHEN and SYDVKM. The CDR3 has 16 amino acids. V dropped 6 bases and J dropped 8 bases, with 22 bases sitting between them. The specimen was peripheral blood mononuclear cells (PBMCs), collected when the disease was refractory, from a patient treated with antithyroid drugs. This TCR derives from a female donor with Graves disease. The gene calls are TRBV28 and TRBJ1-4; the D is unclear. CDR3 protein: CASSSLRSRGYEKLFF. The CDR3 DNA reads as TGTGCCAGCAGCTCCCTGAGGAGCCGGGGTTACGAAAAACTGTTTTTT.